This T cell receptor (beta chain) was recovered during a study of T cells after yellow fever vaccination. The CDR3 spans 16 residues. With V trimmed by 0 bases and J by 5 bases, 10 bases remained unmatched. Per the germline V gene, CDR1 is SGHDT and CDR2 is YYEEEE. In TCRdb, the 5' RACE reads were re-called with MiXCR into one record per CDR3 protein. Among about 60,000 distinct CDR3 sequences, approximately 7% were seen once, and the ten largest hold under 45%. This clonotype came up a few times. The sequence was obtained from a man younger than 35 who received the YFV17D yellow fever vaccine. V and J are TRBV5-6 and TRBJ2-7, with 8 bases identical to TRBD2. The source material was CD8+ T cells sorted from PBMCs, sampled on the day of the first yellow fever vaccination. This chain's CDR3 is CASSLDFAGGLDEQYF. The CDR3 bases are TGTGCCAGCAGCTTGGATTTTGCGGGGGGTCTCGACGAGCAGTACTTC.